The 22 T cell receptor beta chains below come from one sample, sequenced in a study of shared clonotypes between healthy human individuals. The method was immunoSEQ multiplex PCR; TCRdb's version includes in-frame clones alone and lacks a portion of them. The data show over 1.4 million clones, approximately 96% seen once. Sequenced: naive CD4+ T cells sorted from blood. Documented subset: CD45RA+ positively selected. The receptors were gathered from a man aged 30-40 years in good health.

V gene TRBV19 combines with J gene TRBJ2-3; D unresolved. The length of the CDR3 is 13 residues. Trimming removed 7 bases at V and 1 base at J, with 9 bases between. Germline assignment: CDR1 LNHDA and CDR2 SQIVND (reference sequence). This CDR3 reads CASKEPRTDTQYF. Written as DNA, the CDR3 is TGTGCCAGTAAGGAGCCGCGCACAGATACGCAGTATTTT. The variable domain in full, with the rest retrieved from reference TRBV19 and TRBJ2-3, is DGGITQSPKYLFRKEGQNVTLSCEQNLNHDAMYWYRQDPGQGLRLIYYSQIVNDFQKGDIAEGYSVSREKKESFPLTVTSAQKNPTAFYLCASKEPRTDTQYFGPGTRLTVL.

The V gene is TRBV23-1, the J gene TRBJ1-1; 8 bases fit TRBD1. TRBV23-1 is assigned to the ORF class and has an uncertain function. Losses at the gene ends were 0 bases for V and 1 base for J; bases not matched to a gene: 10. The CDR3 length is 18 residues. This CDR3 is CASSQSSNRGQGNTEAFF. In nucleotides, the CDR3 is TGCGCCAGCAGTCAATCGTCAAACCGAGGACAGGGGAACACTGAAGCTTTCTTT.

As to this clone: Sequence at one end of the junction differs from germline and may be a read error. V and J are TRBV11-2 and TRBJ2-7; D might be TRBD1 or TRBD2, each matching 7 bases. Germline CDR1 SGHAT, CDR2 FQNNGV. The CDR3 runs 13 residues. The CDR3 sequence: CASSFPGRGPKGF. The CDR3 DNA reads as TGTGCCAGCAGCTTCCCAGGGAGGGGGCCTAAGGGCTTC.

DNA for the CDR3: TGTGCCAGCAGTGTTACAGGGGGCGGACAGCCCCAGCATTTT. It codes for CASSVTGGGQPQHF. The V call is TRBV7-9, the J call TRBJ1-5; 9 bases align to TRBD1. V dropped 6 bases and J dropped 7; count of bases not matched to a gene: 7. CDR3 size: 14 residues. The germline V gene encodes CDR1 SEHNR and CDR2 FQNEAQ (reference sequence).

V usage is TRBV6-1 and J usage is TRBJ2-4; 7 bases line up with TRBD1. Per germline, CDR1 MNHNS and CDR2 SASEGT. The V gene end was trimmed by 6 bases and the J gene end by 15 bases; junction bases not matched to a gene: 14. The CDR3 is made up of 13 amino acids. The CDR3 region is CASSPGQRLAWYF. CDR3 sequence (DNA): TGTGCCAGCAGCCCGGGACAGAGGTTGGCGTGGTACTTC.

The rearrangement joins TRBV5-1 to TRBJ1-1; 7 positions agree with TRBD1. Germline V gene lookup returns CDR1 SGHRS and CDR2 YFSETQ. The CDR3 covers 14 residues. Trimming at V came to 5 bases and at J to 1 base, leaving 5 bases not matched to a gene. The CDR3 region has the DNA TGCGCCAGCAGTGGGGGACAGCAGAACACTGAAGCTTTCTTT. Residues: CASSGGQQNTEAFF.

The DNA of the CDR3 is TGTGCCAGCAGATCGACTAGCGGGAGCCCCTACGAGCAGTACTTC. It translates to CASRSTSGSPYEQYF. This chain uses TRBV5-5 with TRBJ2-7, with TRBD2 matching over 12 bases. The V and J ends lost 5 bases and 2 bases, in that order; junction bases with no gene match: 5. Looked up from germline, CDR1 is SGHKS and CDR2 is YYEKEE (reference sequence). This CDR3 is built from 15 residues.

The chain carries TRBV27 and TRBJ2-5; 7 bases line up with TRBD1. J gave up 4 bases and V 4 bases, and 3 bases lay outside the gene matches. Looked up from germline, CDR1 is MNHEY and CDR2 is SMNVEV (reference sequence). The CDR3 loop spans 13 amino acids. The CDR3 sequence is CASSSQGIETQYF. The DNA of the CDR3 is TGTGCCAGCAGTTCACAGGGGATAGAGACCCAGTACTTC.

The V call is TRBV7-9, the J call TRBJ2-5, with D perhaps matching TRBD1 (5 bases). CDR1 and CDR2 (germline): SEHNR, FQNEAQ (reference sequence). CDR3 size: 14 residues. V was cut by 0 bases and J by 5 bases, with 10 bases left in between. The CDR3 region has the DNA TGTGCCAGCAGCTTAGCGTCAGGGTTGGAGACCCAGTACTTC. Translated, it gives CASSLASGLETQYF.

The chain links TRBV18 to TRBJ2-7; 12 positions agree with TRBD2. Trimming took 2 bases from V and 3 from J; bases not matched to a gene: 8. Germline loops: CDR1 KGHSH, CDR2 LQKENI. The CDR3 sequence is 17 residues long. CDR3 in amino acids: CASSPSLAGGPIYEQYF. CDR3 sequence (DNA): TGTGCCAGCTCACCAAGCCTAGCGGGAGGGCCTATCTACGAGCAGTACTTC.

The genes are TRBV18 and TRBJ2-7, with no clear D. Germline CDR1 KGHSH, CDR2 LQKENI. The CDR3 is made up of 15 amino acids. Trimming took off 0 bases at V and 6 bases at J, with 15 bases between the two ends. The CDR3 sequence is CASSPPSAVQSEQYF. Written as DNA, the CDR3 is TGTGCCAGCTCACCACCATCCGCAGTCCAATCCGAGCAGTACTTC.

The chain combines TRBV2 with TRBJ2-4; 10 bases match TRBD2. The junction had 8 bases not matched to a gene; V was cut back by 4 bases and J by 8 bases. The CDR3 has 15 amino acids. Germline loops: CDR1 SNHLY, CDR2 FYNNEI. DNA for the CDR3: TGTGCCAGCAGTGGCAGGCTAGCGGGAGCCGACATTCAGTACTTC. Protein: CASSGRLAGADIQYF.

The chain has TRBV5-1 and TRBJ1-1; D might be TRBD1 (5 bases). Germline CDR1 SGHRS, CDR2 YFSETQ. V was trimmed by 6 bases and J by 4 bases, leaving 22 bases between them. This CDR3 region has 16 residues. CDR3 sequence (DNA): TGCGCCAGCACCCAGGGTGGGGTACTCCTTGGCACTGAAGCTTTCTTT. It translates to CASTQGGVLLGTEAFF. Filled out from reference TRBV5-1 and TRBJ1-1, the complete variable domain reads KAGVTQTPRYLIKTRGQQVTLSCSPISGHRSVSWYQQTPGQGLQFLFEYFSETQRNKGNFPGRFSGRQFSNSRSEMNVSTLELGDSALYLCASTQGGVLLGTEAFFGQGTRLTVV.

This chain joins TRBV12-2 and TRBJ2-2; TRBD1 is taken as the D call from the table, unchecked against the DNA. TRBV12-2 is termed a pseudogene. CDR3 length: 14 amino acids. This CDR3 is CASRLGRGGGELFF. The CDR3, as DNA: TGTGCAAGTCGCTTAGGTCGAGGGGGCGGGGAGCTGTTTTTT.

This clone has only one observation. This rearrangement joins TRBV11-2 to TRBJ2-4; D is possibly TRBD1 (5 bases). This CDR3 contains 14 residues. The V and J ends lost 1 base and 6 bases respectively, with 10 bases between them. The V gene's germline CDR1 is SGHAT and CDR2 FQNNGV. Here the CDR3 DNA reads TGTGCCAGCAGCTTAGCTGGCAGGGTAAACATTCAGTACTTC. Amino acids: CASSLAGRVNIQYF.

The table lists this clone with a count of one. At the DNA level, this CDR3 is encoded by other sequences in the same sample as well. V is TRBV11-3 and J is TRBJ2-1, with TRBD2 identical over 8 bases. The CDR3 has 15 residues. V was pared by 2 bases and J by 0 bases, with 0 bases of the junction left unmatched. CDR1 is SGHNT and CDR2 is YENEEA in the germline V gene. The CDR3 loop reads CASSLSGSSYNEQFF. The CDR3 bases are TGTGCCAGCAGCTTAAGCGGGAGCTCCTACAATGAGCAGTTCTTC.

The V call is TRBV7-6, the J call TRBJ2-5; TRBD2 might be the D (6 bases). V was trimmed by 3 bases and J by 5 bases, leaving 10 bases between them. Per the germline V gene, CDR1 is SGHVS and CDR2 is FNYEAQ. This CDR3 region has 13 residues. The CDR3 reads CASSLGGVETQYF. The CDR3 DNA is TGTGCCAGCAGCTTGGGGGGTGTGGAGACCCAGTACTTC.

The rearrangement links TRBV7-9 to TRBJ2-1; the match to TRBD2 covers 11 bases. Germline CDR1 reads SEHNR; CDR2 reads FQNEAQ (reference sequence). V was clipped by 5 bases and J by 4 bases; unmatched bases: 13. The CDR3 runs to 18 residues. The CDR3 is CASSTESRLAGFYNEQFF. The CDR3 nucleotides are TGTGCCAGCAGCACCGAGAGTAGACTAGCGGGATTTTACAATGAGCAGTTCTTC.

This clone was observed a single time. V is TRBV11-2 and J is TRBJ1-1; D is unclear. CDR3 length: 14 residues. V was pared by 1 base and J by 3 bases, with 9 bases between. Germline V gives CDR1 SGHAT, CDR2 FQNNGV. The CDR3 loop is CASSLVYLDTEAFF. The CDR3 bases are TGTGCCAGCAGCTTAGTGTATCTGGACACTGAAGCTTTCTTT.

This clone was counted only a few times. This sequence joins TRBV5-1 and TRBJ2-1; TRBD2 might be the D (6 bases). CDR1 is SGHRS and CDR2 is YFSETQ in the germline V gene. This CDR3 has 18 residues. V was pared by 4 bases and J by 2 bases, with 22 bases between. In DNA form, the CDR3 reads TGCGCCAGCAGCGGCACTCGGGGGATAGATGTAGCCTACAATGAGCAGTTCTTC. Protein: CASSGTRGIDVAYNEQFF.

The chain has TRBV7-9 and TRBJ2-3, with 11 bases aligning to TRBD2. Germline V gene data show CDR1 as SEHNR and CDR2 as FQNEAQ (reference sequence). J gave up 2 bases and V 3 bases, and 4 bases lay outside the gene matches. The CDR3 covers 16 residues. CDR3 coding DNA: TGTGCCAGCAGCTTTGGGACTAGCGGTAACACAGATACGCAGTATTTT. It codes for CASSFGTSGNTDTQYF.

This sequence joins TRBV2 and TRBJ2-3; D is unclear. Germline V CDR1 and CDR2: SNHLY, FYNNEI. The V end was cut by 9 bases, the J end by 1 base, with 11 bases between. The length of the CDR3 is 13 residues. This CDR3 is CASQATRTDTQYF. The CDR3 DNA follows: TGTGCCAGTCAAGCCACTCGCACAGATACGCAGTATTTT.